The 30 T cell receptor beta chains below come from one sample, sequenced in a study of radiotherapy plus CTLA-4 blockade in lung cancer. Assay: immunoSEQ multiplex PCR; the TCRdb copy retains only in-frame clones and omits some. The table lists 75,000 to 100,000 clones, around 86% of them singletons. Material: peripheral blood, obtained from a patient treated with radiotherapy plus ipilimumab. The receptor set was obtained from a human donor with non-small cell lung cancer who had a partial response to radiotherapy plus ipilimumab.

The CDR3 spells CASSPQYRGPYTDTQYF. CDR3 nucleotides: TGTGCCAGCAGCCCCCAATACCGAGGGCCCTACACAGATACGCAGTATTTT. This chain connects TRBV9 to TRBJ2-3; D possibly corresponds to TRBD2 (5 bases). Germline V gene sequence: CDR1 SGDLS, CDR2 YYNGEE. Trimming removed 4 bases from V and 2 bases from J, with 20 bases in between. The CDR3 length is 17 residues.

The V call is TRBV11-2, the J call TRBJ1-3; D gene uncertain. Germline CDR1 SGHAT, CDR2 FQNNGV. The CDR3 spans 15 residues. Trimming took off 5 bases at V and 4 bases at J, with 15 bases between the two ends. CDR3: CASSRGAKGGNTIYF. The CDR3 DNA sequence: TGTGCCAGCAGCCGGGGTGCAAAAGGAGGAAACACCATATATTTT.

This clone was recorded only once. This sequence joins TRBV6-5 and TRBJ2-5, with TRBD2 matching 7 bases. Gene TRBJ2-7 matches the end of the DNA better, so the J call may be wrong. This CDR3 spans 16 amino acids. The V gene's germline CDR1 is MNHEY and CDR2 SVGAGI. CDR3 sequence (DNA): TGTGCCAGCAGTTACTCGGGCGGGAGTAGGACCTACGAGCAGTACTTC. Protein: CASSYSGGSRTYEQYF.

This clone is medium-sized (0.01 to 0.1%) within its sample. The chain employs TRBV4-1 and TRBJ2-7; D is perhaps TRBD2 (6 bases). Trimming left V 0 bases short and J 0 bases short, with 18 bases between. Germline-derived CDR1 and CDR2 are MGHRA and YSYEKL. CDR3 size: 18 residues. CDR3 nucleotide sequence: TGCGCCAGCAGCCAAGATAAAGCGGGCGCCGCTACCTCCTACGAGCAGTACTTC. Protein sequence: CASSQDKAGAATSYEQYF.

V is TRBV19 and J is TRBJ2-1; 13 nucleotides align to TRBD2. This CDR3 spans 18 amino acids. V gave up 1 base and J gave up 11 bases; unmatched junction bases: 14. Germline V gene data show CDR1 as LNHDA and CDR2 as SQIVND (reference sequence). The CDR3 region has the DNA TGTGCCAGTAGTATAGGTCTACTAGCGGGAGGGCCGGGGAGGAAGCAGTTCTTC. Translated, it gives CASSIGLLAGGPGRKQFF.

In its sample, this clone was seen a few times. This sequence joins TRBV5-4 and TRBJ1-1; 8 bases map to TRBD1. CDR1 is SGHNT and CDR2 is YYREEE in the germline V gene (reference sequence). The trim removed 0 bases at V and 4 bases at J, leaving 11 bases unmatched. The CDR3 sequence is 17 residues long. The CDR3 sequence is CASSLARRGRAGTEAFF. CDR3 DNA: TGTGCCAGCAGCTTGGCTCGCAGGGGGCGAGCGGGCACTGAAGCTTTCTTT.

The chain recombines TRBV11-2 with TRBJ2-7; 11 bases are shared with TRBD2. The germline V gene encodes CDR1 SGHAT and CDR2 FQNNGV. The V and J ends lost 1 base and 5 bases, in that order; junction bases with no gene match: 4. This CDR3 has 15 amino acids. CDR3 loop: CASSLGPSGRHEQYF. CDR3 sequence (DNA): TGTGCCAGCAGCTTAGGGCCTAGCGGGAGGCACGAGCAGTACTTC.

The chain is built from TRBV6-1 and TRBJ1-2; 10 positions agree with TRBD1. J gave up 12 bases and V 1 base, and 8 bases lay outside the gene matches. The CDR3 length is 14 residues. The V gene's germline CDR1 is MNHNS and CDR2 SASEGT. CDR3 DNA: TGTGCCAGCAGTGAAGGCGGGACAGGGGCCAGGGACACCTTC. Amino acid sequence: CASSEGGTGARDTF.

The chain is built from TRBV19 and TRBJ1-6; 11 bases map to TRBD1. The CDR3 runs 17 residues. CDR1 is LNHDA and CDR2 is SQIVND in the germline V gene (reference sequence). After removal of 4 bases from V and 3 bases from J, the junction contained 5 bases not matched to a gene. The CDR3 region is CASSTRTGGDYNSPLHF. CDR3 nucleotide sequence: TGTGCCAGTAGTACCAGGACAGGGGGCGACTATAATTCACCCCTCCACTTT. The full variable domain, in which reference TRBV19 and TRBJ1-6 provide the parts outside the CDR3, is DGGITQSPKYLFRKEGQNVTLSCEQNLNHDAMYWYRQDPGQGLRLIYYSQIVNDFQKGDIAEGYSVSREKKESFPLTVTSAQKNPTAFYLCASSTRTGGDYNSPLHFGNGTRLTVT.

The chain couples TRBV6-1 to TRBJ1-5; no firm D call. V was trimmed by 4 bases and J by 7 bases, leaving 11 bases between them. The CDR3 totals 13 residues. In germline, CDR1 is MNHNS, CDR2 SASEGT. The CDR3 nucleotides read TGTGCCAGCAGTGTTGAGATGGGCCAGCCCCAGCATTTT. It translates to CASSVEMGQPQHF.

V gene TRBV30 combines with J gene TRBJ2-7; 7 bases match TRBD2. The CDR3 spans 13 residues. V lost 3 bases to trimming and J lost 6 bases; unmatched junction nucleotides: 8. The germline V gene has CDR1 GTSNPN and CDR2 SVGIG (reference sequence). The chain's CDR3 is CAWRTSSIGEQYF. CDR3 in DNA: TGTGCCTGGAGGACTAGCTCCATCGGCGAGCAGTACTTC.

V gene TRBV6-5 combines with J gene TRBJ2-3; a weak D match, TRBD2 (6 bases). Looked up from germline, CDR1 is MNHEY and CDR2 is SVGAGI. The germline V and J ends were trimmed by 6 bases and 0 bases, with 7 bases remaining between them. This CDR3 has 13 residues. Here the CDR3 reads CASRGTSTDTQYF. CDR3 DNA sequence: TGTGCCAGCAGGGGGACTAGCACAGATACGCAGTATTTT.

The chain recombines TRBV6-6 with TRBJ2-4; 9 nucleotides align to TRBD1. V dropped 6 bases and J dropped 6; count of bases not matched to a gene: 9. The germline gives CDR1 MNHNY, CDR2 SVGAGI (reference sequence). The CDR3 loop spans 15 amino acids. CDR3 region: CASSLDRGAGNIQYF. CDR3 DNA: TGTGCCAGCAGCCTGGACAGGGGAGCGGGAAACATTCAGTACTTC.

The chain couples TRBV27 to TRBJ2-5; a possible D gene is TRBD1 (7 bases). This CDR3 region has 15 residues. The V end lost 8 bases, the J end lost 5 bases, and 21 bases lay between the germline ends. Germline CDR1 and CDR2: MNHEY and SMNVEV (reference sequence). In DNA form, the CDR3 reads TGTGCCAGCTCGTCTCGGGCAGGGGGGTGGGAGACCCAGTACTTC. This translates into CASSSRAGGWETQYF.

The chain employs TRBV7-2 and TRBJ2-1; 8 positions agree with TRBD1. Germline CDR1 is SGHTA and CDR2 is FQGNSA. CDR3 length: 16 amino acids. The J segment lost 3 bases and the V segment lost 1 base, leaving 5 bases of the junction unmatched. CDR3 loop: CASSLVGTGYYNEQFF. In DNA, the CDR3 is TGTGCCAGCAGCTTAGTTGGGACAGGTTACTACAATGAGCAGTTCTTC.

This sequence joins TRBV19 and TRBJ1-3, with 7 bases fitting TRBD1. Germline lookup yields CDR1 LNHDA and CDR2 SQIVND (reference sequence). The length of the CDR3 is 17 residues. The V and J ends lost 5 bases and 0 bases, in that order; junction bases with no gene match: 10. The CDR3 DNA follows: TGTGCCAGTAGTCCCAGGGGGGACTGGTCCTCTGGAAACACCATATATTTT. Translating it yields CASSPRGDWSSGNTIYF.

The sample holds one count of this clone. This chain joins TRBV9 and TRBJ1-4; TRBD1 might be the D (5 bases). This CDR3 is 16 amino acids long. In germline, CDR1 is SGDLS, CDR2 YYNGEE. Trimming stripped 0 bases from V and 5 bases from J, with 14 bases between. Written as DNA, the CDR3 is TGTGCCAGCAGCGTAGGGCAGGAGGGGATCAATGAAAAACTGTTTTTT. This encodes CASSVGQEGINEKLFF.

This chain links TRBV6-5 with TRBJ2-5; a possible D gene is TRBD2 (7 bases). The CDR3 is 12 residues long. The V end was cut by 5 bases, the J end by 5 bases, with 9 bases between. Germline values: CDR1 MNHEY, CDR2 SVGAGI. The CDR3, as DNA: TGTGCCAGCAGTAGGGGGGGGGAGACCCAGTACTTC. This encodes CASSRGGETQYF.

This clone was detected only a few times. The CDR3 loop reads CASSPDSHEQYF. The CDR3 DNA reads as TGTGCCAGCAGCCCGGACAGCCACGAGCAGTACTTC. This sequence joins TRBV7-3 and TRBJ2-7; TRBD1 is a possible D gene (6 bases). Germline CDR1 reads SGHTA; CDR2 reads FQGTGA. The CDR3 runs 12 residues. Trimming pared 5 bases from V and 5 bases from J, leaving 10 bases between.

The V and J genes are TRBV5-8 and TRBJ2-1; 10 bases match TRBD2. Germline loops: CDR1 SGHTS, CDR2 YDEGEE. V gave up 1 base and J gave up 8 bases; unmatched junction bases: 6. The CDR3 loop spans 15 amino acids. This CDR3 reads CASSLQLAGSHEQFF. The CDR3, as DNA: TGTGCCAGCAGCTTGCAACTAGCGGGATCCCATGAGCAGTTCTTC.

The chain recombines TRBV4-2 with TRBJ2-2, with TRBD2 matching 11 bases. The CDR3 has 16 residues. CDR1 LGHNA and CDR2 YNFKEQ come from the germline V gene. With 0 bases clipped from V and 4 bases from J, the junction kept 1 base outside the gene matches. The CDR3 loop reads CASSQDGTSGTGELFF. The CDR3 DNA is TGTGCCAGCAGCCAAGATGGGACTAGCGGCACCGGGGAGCTGTTTTTT.

This clone turned up a few times. This sequence joins TRBV5-1 and TRBJ2-4; maybe TRBD1 (6 bases). Germline lookup yields CDR1 SGHRS and CDR2 YFSETQ. Trimming stripped 4 bases from V and 1 base from J, with 18 bases between. CDR3 size: 17 residues. The CDR3 sequence is CASSKGWGQGAKNIQYF. In nucleotides, the CDR3 is TGCGCCAGCAGCAAAGGGTGGGGGCAGGGGGCCAAAAACATTCAGTACTTC.

The chain links TRBV5-4 to TRBJ2-4; D possibly corresponds to TRBD2 (6 bases). V lost 4 bases and J 1 base, leaving 15 bases between the germline ends. The CDR3 has 16 residues. Per the germline V gene, CDR1 is SGHNT and CDR2 is YYREEE (reference sequence). Here the CDR3 reads CASSIGTRGAKNIQYF. The CDR3 bases are TGTGCCAGCAGCATCGGGACTCGAGGGGCCAAAAACATTCAGTACTTC.

This clone was observed a few times. The chain is built from TRBV28 and TRBJ1-3; 7 bases match TRBD1. The length of the CDR3 is 16 residues. The junction had 9 bases not matched to a gene; V was cut back by 5 bases and J by 2 bases. Germline V gene lookup returns CDR1 MDHEN and CDR2 SYDVKM. This CDR3 is CASSPPRGEAGNTIYF. In DNA form, the CDR3 reads TGTGCCAGCAGTCCCCCCAGGGGGGAAGCTGGAAACACCATATATTTT.

The rearrangement uses TRBV2 and TRBJ1-2; 7 nucleotides agree with TRBD1. The trim removed 0 bases at V and 5 bases at J, leaving 0 bases unmatched. The CDR3 sequence is 13 residues long. CDR1 is SNHLY, CDR2 FYNNEI, per germline. CDR3 protein: CASSEAGQYGYTF. The CDR3, as DNA: TGTGCCAGCAGTGAAGCGGGACAGTATGGCTACACCTTC. Based on the CDR3 plus reference TRBV2 and TRBJ1-2, the full variable domain is EPEVTQTPSHQVTQMGQEVILRCVPISNHLYFYWYRQILGQKVEFLVSFYNNEISEKSEIFDDQFSVERPDGSNFTLKIRSTKLEDSAMYFCASSEAGQYGYTFGSGTRLTVV.

A single count supports this clone. This chain uses TRBV6-1 with TRBJ1-1, with D possibly being TRBD1 (5 bases). The CDR3 is 14 amino acids. Germline V gene sequence: CDR1 MNHNS, CDR2 SASEGT. Deletions cut 1 base from V and 5 bases from J, with 11 bases between. Here the CDR3 reads CASSEVRGRTEAFF. CDR3 sequence (DNA): TGTGCCAGCAGTGAAGTTAGGGGAAGGACTGAAGCTTTCTTT.

The V call is TRBV2, the J call TRBJ2-7; maybe TRBD2 (7 bases). The V end lost 5 bases, the J end lost 2 bases, and 10 bases lay between the germline ends. Germline V gives CDR1 SNHLY, CDR2 FYNNEI. The CDR3 contains 13 residues. CDR3 bases: TGTGCCAGCAGTCGGGGGGCGGCCTACGAGCAGTACTTC. Translating it yields CASSRGAAYEQYF. Full variable domain (missing parts from reference TRBV2 and TRBJ2-7): EPEVTQTPSHQVTQMGQEVILRCVPISNHLYFYWYRQILGQKVEFLVSFYNNEISEKSEIFDDQFSVERPDGSNFTLKIRSTKLEDSAMYFCASSRGAAYEQYFGPGTRLTVT.

The CDR3: CASYGGAGLAGIGQYF. CDR3 nucleotides: TGTGCCAGCTACGGAGGGGCGGGGCTAGCGGGAATCGGGCAGTACTTC. V is TRBV28 and J is TRBJ2-7, with 9 bases fitting TRBD2. The CDR3 extends over 16 amino acids. Germline V CDR1 and CDR2: MDHEN, SYDVKM. The junction had 20 bases not matched to a gene; V was cut back by 8 bases and J by 9 bases.

J is TRBJ1-6 and V is TRBV2; D perhaps matches TRBD1 (5 bases). V lost 4 bases to trimming and J lost 10 bases, with 14 bases between them. The CDR3 has 14 amino acids. CDR1 is SNHLY, CDR2 FYNNEI, per germline. This chain's CDR3 is CASSAQAGGSPLHF. The CDR3 DNA reads as TGTGCCAGCAGTGCGCAGGCCGGGGGATCACCCCTCCACTTT.

J is TRBJ2-3 and V is TRBV29-1; 8 bases fit TRBD1. The V gene end was trimmed by 5 bases and the J gene end by 7 bases; junction bases not matched to a gene: 5. The CDR3 has 12 amino acids. Germline V gene data show CDR1 as SQVTM and CDR2 as ANQGSEA. In DNA form, the CDR3 reads TGCAGCGTTATGACAGGGGAAAATACGCAGTATTTT. This gives the protein CSVMTGENTQYF.